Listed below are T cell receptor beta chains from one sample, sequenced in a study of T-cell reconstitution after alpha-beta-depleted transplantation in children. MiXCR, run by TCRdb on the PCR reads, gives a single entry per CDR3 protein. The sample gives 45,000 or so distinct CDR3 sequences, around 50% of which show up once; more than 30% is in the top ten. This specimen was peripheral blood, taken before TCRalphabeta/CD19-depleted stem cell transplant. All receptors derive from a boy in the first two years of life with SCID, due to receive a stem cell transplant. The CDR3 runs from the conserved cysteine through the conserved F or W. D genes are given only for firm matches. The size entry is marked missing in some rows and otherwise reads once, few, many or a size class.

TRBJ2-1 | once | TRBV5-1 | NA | TGCGCCAGCAGCTTGGAAGGATATGAGCAGTTCTTC | CASSLEGYEQFF
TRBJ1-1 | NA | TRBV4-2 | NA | TGTGCCAGCAGCCAAGAAATTACGAGGGAGAACACTGAAGCTTTCTTT | CASSQEITRENTEAFF
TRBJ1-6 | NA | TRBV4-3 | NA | TGCGCCAGCAGCCAAGTTGGCCCCCCTGGTTCACCCCTCCACTTT | CASSQVGPPGSPLHF
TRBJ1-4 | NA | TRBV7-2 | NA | TGTGCCAGCAGCTTCCAGGCAGGTACGGGAGAAAAACTGTTTTTT | CASSFQAGTGEKLFF
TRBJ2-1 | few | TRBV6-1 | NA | TGTGCCAGCAGCCAGGGGTGGCAGGATGAGCAGTTCTTC | CASSQGWQDEQFF
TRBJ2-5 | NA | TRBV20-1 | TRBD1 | TGCAGTGCTACCGGGACAGGGGGGTGGCTGGAAGAGACCCAGTACTTC | CSATGTGGWLEETQYF
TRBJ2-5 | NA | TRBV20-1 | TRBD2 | TGCAGTGCTAGAGCTTCGGCCCAGACTAGCGAGGAGACCCAGTACTTC | CSARASAQTSEETQYF
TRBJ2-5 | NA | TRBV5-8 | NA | TGTGCCAGCAGCTTGGAAGTCGTGGAGGACCAAGAGACCCAGTACTTC | CASSLEVVEDQETQYF
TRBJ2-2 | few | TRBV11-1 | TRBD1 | TGTGCCAGCAGCCCCCCACCCGGGACAGTTATTAACACCGGGGAGCTGTTTTTT | CASSPPPGTVINTGELFF
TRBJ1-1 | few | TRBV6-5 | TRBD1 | TGTGCCAGCACTTTCCCTGGCGGACAGGAGACTGAAGCTTTCTTT | CASTFPGGQETEAFF
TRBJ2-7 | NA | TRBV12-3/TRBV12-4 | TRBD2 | TGTGCCAGCAGTTTGGATCTAGCGGGGGGCGCTCCTTACGAGCAGTACTTC | CASSLDLAGGAPYEQYF
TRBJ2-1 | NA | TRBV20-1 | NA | TGCAGTGCTAACCAGAACAATGAGCAGTTCTTC | CSANQNNEQFF
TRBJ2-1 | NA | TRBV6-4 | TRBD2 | TGTGCCAGCAGTGAGTCTTTAGCGGGGGGAACATCTAAGTTCTTC | CASSESLAGGTSKFF
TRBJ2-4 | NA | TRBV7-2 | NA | TGTGCCAGCAGCCCTGGAGACTACAAGAACATTCAGTACTTC | CASSPGDYKNIQYF
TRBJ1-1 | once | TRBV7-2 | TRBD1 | TGTGCCAGCAGCTTAAGTGGGACAGGGACCAGGGCAGCTTTCTTT | CASSLSGTGTRAAFF
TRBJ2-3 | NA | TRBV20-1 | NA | TGCAGTGCTAGAGACCCGGGAGATACGCAGTATTTT | CSARDPGDTQYF
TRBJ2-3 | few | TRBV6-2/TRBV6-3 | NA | TGTGCCAGCAGTAACTACCAAAACCGAGATACGCAGTATTTT | CASSNYQNRDTQYF
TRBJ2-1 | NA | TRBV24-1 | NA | TGTGCCACCAGTGATTTGTGGACAGCTGCTTACAATGAGCAGTTCTTC | CATSDLWTAAYNEQFF
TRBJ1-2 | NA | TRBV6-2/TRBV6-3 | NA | TGTGCCAGCCGGCCCGACCTATATGGCTACACCTTC | CASRPDLYGYTF
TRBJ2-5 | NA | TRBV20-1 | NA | TGCAGTGCGGACATTTGGCGTCGGACCCAGTACTTC | CSADIWRRTQYF
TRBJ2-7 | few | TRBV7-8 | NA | TGTGCCAGCAGCTTAACCGGGACACATTCCTACGAGCAGTACTTC | CASSLTGTHSYEQYF
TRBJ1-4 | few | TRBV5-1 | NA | TGCGCCAGCAGCTTGGTGGCAGGGGCAACTAATGAAAAACTGTTTTTT | CASSLVAGATNEKLFF
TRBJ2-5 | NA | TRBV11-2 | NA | TGTGCCAGCAGCTCGTCCGGGACCCAGTACTTC | CASSSSGTQYF
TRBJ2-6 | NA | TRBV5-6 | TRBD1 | TGTGCCAGTGGAGGAGCCGGACAGGGAATCACCCCACCCACATTCAACGTCCTGACTTTC | CASGGAGQGITPPTFNVLTF
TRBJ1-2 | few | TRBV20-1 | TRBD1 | TGCAGTGCTACTACAGGGGAAGCTGGCTACACCTTC | CSATTGEAGYTF
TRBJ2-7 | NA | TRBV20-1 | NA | TGCAGTGCCCGAGAGGGGGGGGACTCCTACGAGCAGTACTTC | CSAREGGDSYEQYF
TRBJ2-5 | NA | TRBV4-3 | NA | TGCGCCAGCAGTCAAGGGGGGGGGCCTACAGAGACCCAGTACTTC | CASSQGGGPTETQYF
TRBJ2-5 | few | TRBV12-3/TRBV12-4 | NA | TGTGCCAGCAGTGTCCAAGAGACCCAGTACTTC | CASSVQETQYF
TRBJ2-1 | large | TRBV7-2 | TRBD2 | TGTGCCAGCACCCCCCCGGATCTAGCGGGGGGCCACAATGAGCAGTTCTTC | CASTPPDLAGGHNEQFF
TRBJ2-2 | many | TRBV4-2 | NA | TGTGCCAGCAGCCAGGCGGGGCCGTTGGCCGGGGAGCTGTTTTTT | CASSQAGPLAGELFF
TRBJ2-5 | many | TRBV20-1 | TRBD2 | TGCAGTGCTAGAGATGGTTCGGGGGGTAGGTCGGTTGGAGAGACCCAGTACTTC | CSARDGSGGRSVGETQYF
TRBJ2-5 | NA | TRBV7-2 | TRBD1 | TGTGCCAGCAGCTCCAGAAGACAGGGGGCAACGGAGACCCAGTACTTC | CASSSRRQGATETQYF
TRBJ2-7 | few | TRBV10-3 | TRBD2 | TGTGCCATCAGAGATGGCGGCGGGGGCTCCTACGAGCAGTACTTC | CAIRDGGGGSYEQYF
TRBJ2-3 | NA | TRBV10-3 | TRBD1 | TGTGCCATCAGTGATCCGGGACAGGCCACAGATACGCAGTATTTT | CAISDPGQATDTQYF
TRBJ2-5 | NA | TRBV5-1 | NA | TGCGCCAGCAGTATTGGACCAACTCAAGAGACCCAGTACTTC | CASSIGPTQETQYF
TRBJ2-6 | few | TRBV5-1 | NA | TGCGCCAGCAGCTTGGGACAGTCCTCTGGGGCCAACGTCCTGACTTTC | CASSLGQSSGANVLTF